The text below deals with one T cell receptor beta chain. The antigen is unknown. This sample is part of a study of T-cell memory formation after mild COVID-19. Study conclusions and caveats: Shrinking CD4+ clones were chiefly CM and EM; CD8+ ones were chiefly EMRA. Pre-infection memory harbored some responding clones, suggesting cross-reactive memory joined. Whereas later expanders leaned CD4+, clones contracting day 15 to 85 showed a balanced CD4/CD8 makeup.

With 2 bases removed from V and 9 bases from J, the gap between germline ends came to 15 bases. Per the germline V gene, CDR1 is SGDLS and CDR2 is YYNGEE. The CDR3 spans 14 residues. Sample barcodes and UMIs were carried by the TCR alpha and TCR beta cDNA libraries that 5'RACE generated with constant-segment primers. TCRdb redid the calling of the 5' RACE reads with MiXCR, one entry per CDR3 protein. The sample includes about half a million distinct CDR3 sequences, about 20% of them seen just once. The genes are TRBV9 and TRBJ2-1; D remains unclear. This TCR was sampled from an adult woman who had mild COVID-19 (a few samples of this study predate the infection). Cell type and time point are not known. The sequencing input was PBMCs or a T cell subset sorted from them (not recorded which). Here the CDR3 reads CASSVGSRKVEQFF. Here the CDR3 DNA reads TGTGCCAGCAGCGTGGGCAGTCGAAAGGTTGAGCAGTTCTTC.